Below are 18 T cell receptor beta chains sequenced from a single sample in a study of T-cell memory formation after mild COVID-19. Using its own MiXCR run on the 5' RACE reads, TCRdb lists one record per CDR3 protein. The table shows fewer than 450,000 distinct CDR3 sequences, with roughly 21% occurring only once. The sample consisted of PBMCs or a T cell subset sorted from them (not recorded which). These receptors all come from an adult woman who had mild COVID-19 (a few samples of this study predate the infection). Cell type and time point are not known.

J is TRBJ1-5 and V is TRBV5-1; 8 nucleotides match TRBD1. CDR1 SGHRS and CDR2 YFSETQ come from the germline V gene. The CDR3 totals 15 residues. Trimming removed 5 bases from V and 5 bases from J; junction bases left unmatched: 9. CDR3 sequence reads: CASSLRTGQDQPQHF. CDR3 bases: TGCGCCAGCAGTCTTCGGACAGGGCAGGATCAGCCCCAGCATTTT.

This clonotype was found a few times. CDR3 amino acids: CASSQDRQIEAFF. The CDR3, as DNA: TGCGCCAGCAGCCAAGATCGGCAAATTGAAGCTTTCTTT. The V call is TRBV4-3, the J call TRBJ1-1; the D is unclear. The CDR3 contains 13 residues. Trimming pared 0 bases from V and 7 bases from J, leaving 9 bases between. Germline CDR1 LGHNA, CDR2 YSLEER.

This chain uses TRBV7-8 with TRBJ1-2; D is perhaps TRBD1 (5 bases). Germline V gives CDR1 SGHVS, CDR2 FQNEAQ. CDR3 length: 14 amino acids. Deletions cut 0 bases from V and 4 bases from J, with 9 bases between. CDR3 DNA sequence: TGTGCCAGCAGCTTAGCAGGGGATCTCTATGGCTACACCTTC. Amino acid sequence: CASSLAGDLYGYTF.

The chain uses TRBV5-1 and TRBJ2-5; TRBD2 is a possible D gene (6 bases). Germline loops: CDR1 SGHRS, CDR2 YFSETQ. CDR3 length: 16 amino acids. V shed 0 bases and J shed 4 bases, with 16 bases lying between them. This chain's CDR3 is CASSLAGRGGGETQYF. The CDR3 bases are TGCGCCAGCAGCTTGGCCGGAAGGGGAGGAGGAGAGACCCAGTACTTC.

The V call is TRBV12-3 or TRBV12-4, the J call TRBJ2-1; 8 bases are shared with TRBD2. V was pared by 6 bases and J by 6 bases, with 13 bases of the junction left unmatched. The CDR3 loop spans 16 amino acids. CDR3 in amino acids: CASRPSGGRGVNEQFF. Here the CDR3 DNA reads TGTGCCAGCAGGCCAAGCGGGGGCCGTGGGGTCAATGAGCAGTTCTTC.

This clonotype came up a few times. The CDR3 nucleotides read TGTGCCAGCAGCTTGATAGGGGCGAAGGGCTACACCTTC. Residues: CASSLIGAKGYTF. The chain links TRBV5-8 to TRBJ1-2, with a possible D match to TRBD1 (5 bases). CDR1 and CDR2 from the germline V gene are SGHTS and YDEGEE. This CDR3 is built from 13 residues. The V end lost 1 base, the J end lost 8 bases, and 12 bases lay between the germline ends.

The V and J genes are TRBV7-2 and TRBJ2-1; 8 nucleotides match TRBD2. The CDR3 covers 13 residues. Germline V gene data show CDR1 as SGHTA and CDR2 as FQGNSA. V was pared by 5 bases and J by 8 bases, with 5 bases of the junction left unmatched. The CDR3 bases are TGTGCCAGCAGCCTTAGCGGGATTTATGAGCAGTTCTTC. Translating gives CASSLSGIYEQFF.

The genes are TRBV20-1 and TRBJ2-7; D tentatively reads TRBD1 or TRBD2 (7 bases each). The germline V and J ends were trimmed by 3 bases and 3 bases, with 15 bases remaining between them. This CDR3 spans 14 amino acids. Germline V gives CDR1 DFQATT, CDR2 SNEGSKA (reference sequence). For the CDR3, the DNA is TGCAGTGCTAGCATTCAGGGGGGGAACTACGAGCAGTACTTC. Protein: CSASIQGGNYEQYF.

In this sample, this clonotype turned up a few times. The V call is TRBV7-8, the J call TRBJ2-2; D gene uncertain. Trimming removed 0 bases from V and 6 bases from J, with 5 bases in between. The CDR3 totals 13 residues. CDR1 and CDR2 (germline): SGHVS, FQNEAQ. The CDR3 loop is CASSLAPPGELFF. Here the CDR3 DNA reads TGTGCCAGCAGCTTAGCACCCCCCGGGGAGCTGTTTTTT.

This clonotype came up a few times. J is TRBJ1-1 and V is TRBV7-9; 8 bases fit TRBD1. The CDR3 runs 15 residues. The V and J ends lost 5 bases and 1 base, in that order; junction bases with no gene match: 6. Looked up from germline, CDR1 is SEHNR and CDR2 is FQNEAQ (reference sequence). The CDR3 coding sequence is TGTGCCAGCAGCCCATTACAGGGGGGGAACACTGAAGCTTTCTTT. Translated: CASSPLQGGNTEAFF.

This chain links TRBV11-1 with TRBJ2-5, with 9 bases lining up with TRBD2. V shed 7 bases and J 5 bases; nucleotides not matched to a gene: 11. This CDR3 is 15 amino acids long. Germline CDR1 reads SGHAT; CDR2 reads FQDESV (reference sequence). CDR3 nucleotide sequence: TGTGCCAGCACGCCGGATAGCGGGGGTTTCGAGACCCAGTACTTC. It yields the protein CASTPDSGGFETQYF.

There are a few counts of this clonotype. This chain uses TRBV7-2 with TRBJ2-3; D is unresolved. V gave up 6 bases and J gave up 4 bases, with 20 bases separating them. This CDR3 has 16 amino acids. Germline V gene sequence: CDR1 SGHTA, CDR2 FQGNSA. CDR3 coding DNA: TGTGCCAGCAGTTCACTTACAGTCCCCTTGGCAGATACGCAGTATTTT. Amino acid sequence: CASSSLTVPLADTQYF.

This clonotype was found a few times. The chain is built from TRBV10-3 and TRBJ2-7; 11 positions agree with TRBD2. Germline values: CDR1 ENHRY, CDR2 SYGVKD. The CDR3 is 16 residues long. V dropped 5 bases and J dropped 3; count of bases not matched to a gene: 9. The CDR3 is CAISRGGSGGGYEQYF. The CDR3 DNA is TGTGCCATCAGTCGGGGAGGTAGCGGGGGGGGCTACGAGCAGTACTTC.

In DNA, the CDR3 is TGCGCCAGCAGCCAGGATACTAGCGGCACAGATACGCAGTATTTT. The encoded protein is CASSQDTSGTDTQYF. The chain recombines TRBV4-3 with TRBJ2-3, with 7 bases lining up with TRBD2. Losses at the gene ends were 3 bases for V and 1 base for J; bases not matched to a gene: 4. CDR1 and CDR2 from the germline V gene are LGHNA and YSLEER. The CDR3 has 15 amino acids.

In its sample, this clonotype was seen a few times. The chain couples TRBV6-5 to TRBJ2-7, with a possible D match to TRBD1 (6 bases). The CDR3 extends over 15 amino acids. From germline, CDR1 is MNHEY and CDR2 SVGAGI. Trimming removed 6 bases at V and 0 bases at J, with 15 bases between. The CDR3 nucleotides are TGTGCCAGCAGCAAGCCCAGGGGCAGCTCCTACGAGCAGTACTTC. The encoded protein is CASSKPRGSSYEQYF.

The chain has TRBV30 and TRBJ1-2; a possible D gene is TRBD1 (5 bases). CDR1 GTSNPN and CDR2 SVGIG come from the germline V gene (reference sequence). The V and J ends lost 2 bases and 8 bases respectively, with 12 bases between them. The CDR3 runs to 12 residues. CDR3 in DNA: TGTGCCTGGAGTCCTCTGGGGGGAGGCTACACCTTC. Translated: CAWSPLGGGYTF. The full variable domain, with the rest looked up from reference TRBV30 and TRBJ1-2, is SQTIHQWPATLVQPVGSPLSLECTVEGTSNPNLYWYRQAAGRGLQLLFYSVGIGQISSEVPQNLSASRPQDRQFILSSKKLLLSDSGFYLCAWSPLGGGYTFGSGTRLTVV.

The V gene is TRBV3-1, the J gene TRBJ2-7; 8 bases match TRBD1. Trimming cost V 2 bases and J 0 bases; bases outside gene matches: 3. Germline assignment: CDR1 LGHDT and CDR2 YNNKEL (reference sequence). The CDR3 is made up of 15 amino acids. The CDR3 DNA sequence: TGTGCCAGCAGCCAACCCGGGACAGGCTCCTACGAGCAGTACTTC. Its translation is CASSQPGTGSYEQYF.

The rearrangement joins TRBV7-8 to TRBJ1-5; no firm D call. This CDR3 is 14 amino acids long. CDR1 is SGHVS and CDR2 is FQNEAQ in the germline V gene. Trimming removed 0 bases at V and 7 bases at J, with 10 bases between. In DNA, the CDR3 is TGTGCCAGCAGCTTAGCTGGGTCGGGACAGCCCCAGCATTTT. Protein sequence: CASSLAGSGQPQHF.